The T cell receptor beta chain described here comes from a study of blood T cells in healthy people across ages. To note about this clonotype: The antigen remains unidentified.

With 3 bases clipped from V and 3 bases from J, the junction kept 5 bases outside the gene matches. From germline, CDR1 is KGHSH and CDR2 LQKENI. CDR3 length: 14 residues. Study-wide points: As age increased, TCR beta diversity per million T cells fell in a roughly linear fashion. Diversity figures based on one million T cells were deemed too low.

A second about 7 to 11 cycle PCR used barcoded and J-beta primers. Every sample returned 3 million or more CDR3-containing paired-end reads. Via MiXCR, TCRdb re-called the 5' RACE reads, giving one row per CDR3 protein. The sample consists of hundreds of thousands of distinct CDR3 sequences, approximately 48% of them appearing once. This sequence was found in a man aged 55 to 69 in good health. Specimen: blood. The chain combines TRBV18 with TRBJ2-7; 7 bases fit TRBD1. The CDR3 here is CASSPETGLYEQYF. The CDR3 nucleotides read TGTGCCAGCTCACCGGAGACAGGGCTCTACGAGCAGTACTTC.